Listed below are T cell receptor beta chains from one sample, sequenced in a study of T-cell reconstitution after alpha-beta-depleted transplantation in children. MiXCR, run by TCRdb on the PCR reads, gives a single entry per CDR3 protein. The table shows 500,000 to 650,000 distinct CDR3 sequences, with roughly 13% occurring only once. Here the sequenced sample was PBMCs, mostly from graft donor cells, taken 360 days after TCRalphabeta/CD19-depleted stem cell transplant. The source of these receptors is a male patient between 10 and 17 years old who had a stem cell transplant for acute myeloid leukemia, so the T cells may come from the graft donor. The CDR3 runs from the conserved cysteine through the conserved F or W. A D gene is named only where the DNA matches it firmly. For some rows the clone size is stated as once, few or many, or as a class when expanded; others skip it.

J gene: TRBJ2-7
clone size: -
D gene: -
V gene: TRBV27
CDR3 protein: CASSFSGTVAGEQYF
CDR3 DNA: TGTGCCAGCAGTTTCTCCGGGACCGTCGCCGGCGAGCAGTACTTC

J gene: TRBJ1-3
clone size: -
D gene: -
V gene: TRBV7-2
CDR3 protein: CASSLRAFSGNTIYF
CDR3 DNA: TGTGCCAGCAGCTTAAGGGCCTTCTCTGGAAACACCATATATTTT

J gene: TRBJ2-7
clone size: -
D gene: -
V gene: TRBV10-3
CDR3 protein: CAISERRTYEQYF
CDR3 DNA: TGTGCCATCAGTGAACGAAGGACCTACGAGCAGTACTTC

J gene: TRBJ2-7
clone size: many
D gene: TRBD1
V gene: TRBV18
CDR3 protein: CASSRRQGDINEQYF
CDR3 DNA: TGTGCCAGCTCACGACGACAGGGTGATATAAACGAGCAGTACTTC

J gene: TRBJ2-4
clone size: few
D gene: TRBD2
V gene: TRBV28
CDR3 protein: CASRPAGGLSKNIQYF
CDR3 DNA: TGTGCCAGCAGACCCGCGGGGGGCCTCTCCAAAAACATTCAGTACTTC

J gene: TRBJ2-7
clone size: -
D gene: -
V gene: TRBV7-8
CDR3 protein: CASSLYHGNSYEQYF
CDR3 DNA: TGTGCCAGCAGCTTATATCACGGGAATTCCTACGAGCAGTACTTC

J gene: TRBJ2-3
clone size: -
D gene: -
V gene: TRBV4-1
CDR3 protein: CASSHGRMTDTQYF
CDR3 DNA: TGCGCCAGCAGCCACGGACGGATGACAGATACGCAGTATTTT

J gene: TRBJ1-1
clone size: -
D gene: TRBD1
V gene: TRBV9
CDR3 protein: CASSVAWAGGGTEAFF
CDR3 DNA: TGTGCCAGCAGCGTAGCGTGGGCAGGGGGAGGAACTGAAGCTTTCTTT

J gene: TRBJ2-3
clone size: -
D gene: TRBD2
V gene: TRBV12-3/TRBV12-4
CDR3 protein: CASSNAGTSVSTDTQYF
CDR3 DNA: TGTGCCAGCAGTAATGCCGGGACTAGCGTTAGCACAGATACGCAGTATTTT

J gene: TRBJ2-7
clone size: few
D gene: TRBD1
V gene: TRBV7-6
CDR3 protein: CASSLGQQRYEQYF
CDR3 DNA: TGTGCCAGCAGCCTGGGACAGCAACGCTACGAGCAGTACTTC

J gene: TRBJ2-7
clone size: -
D gene: TRBD2
V gene: TRBV20-1
CDR3 protein: CSARDGTRGGYEQYF
CDR3 DNA: TGCAGTGCTAGAGACGGGACTAGAGGGGGTTACGAGCAGTACTTC

J gene: TRBJ1-1
clone size: -
D gene: -
V gene: TRBV19
CDR3 protein: CASIANTEAFF
CDR3 DNA: TGTGCCAGTATCGCCAACACTGAAGCTTTCTTT

J gene: TRBJ2-5
clone size: -
D gene: TRBD2
V gene: TRBV29-1
CDR3 protein: CSVARTSFGTQYF
CDR3 DNA: TGCAGCGTTGCCAGGACTAGCTTCGGGACCCAGTACTTC

J gene: TRBJ2-1
clone size: -
D gene: TRBD2
V gene: TRBV14
CDR3 protein: CASSRAGGLLNEQFF
CDR3 DNA: TGTGCCAGCAGCCGGGCGGGAGGCCTGCTCAATGAGCAGTTCTTC

J gene: TRBJ2-7
clone size: few
D gene: TRBD1
V gene: TRBV29-1
CDR3 protein: CSVEVAGQVTYEQYF
CDR3 DNA: TGCAGCGTTGAAGTTGCGGGACAGGTGACCTACGAGCAGTACTTC

J gene: TRBJ2-7
clone size: many
D gene: -
V gene: TRBV21-1
CDR3 protein: CASSKAPGLAGGPHEQYF
CDR3 DNA: TGTGCCAGCAGCAAAGCGCCGGGACTAGCGGGAGGGCCCCACGAGCAGTACTTC

J gene: TRBJ2-5
clone size: -
D gene: -
V gene: TRBV7-9
CDR3 protein: CASSSNLPAGLGETQYF
CDR3 DNA: TGTGCCAGCAGCTCAAACCTTCCTGCGGGATTAGGTGAGACCCAGTACTTC

J gene: TRBJ2-7
clone size: few
D gene: TRBD2
V gene: TRBV2
CDR3 protein: CASSGGSSQSYEQYF
CDR3 DNA: TGTGCCAGCAGTGGCGGGAGTTCCCAATCCTACGAGCAGTACTTC

J gene: TRBJ1-2
clone size: -
D gene: -
V gene: TRBV4-3
CDR3 protein: CASSQELYYRAYGYTF
CDR3 DNA: TGCGCCAGCAGCCAAGAGTTGTATTACAGGGCCTATGGCTACACCTTC

J gene: TRBJ2-7
clone size: few
D gene: TRBD2
V gene: TRBV4-2
CDR3 protein: CASSQILAGGPTYEQYF
CDR3 DNA: TGTGCCAGCAGCCAAATTCTAGCGGGAGGGCCCACCTACGAGCAGTACTTC

J gene: TRBJ1-2
clone size: few
D gene: TRBD1
V gene: TRBV19
CDR3 protein: CASSTLPGQGTNYGYTF
CDR3 DNA: TGTGCCAGTAGTACTTTACCGGGACAGGGGACTAACTATGGCTACACCTTC

J gene: TRBJ2-1
clone size: many
D gene: -
V gene: TRBV11-2
CDR3 protein: CASSLVRWGYEQFF
CDR3 DNA: TGTGCCAGCAGCTTAGTCCGCTGGGGGTATGAGCAGTTCTTC